The 6 T cell receptor beta chains reported below all come from one sample, sequenced in a study of blood T cell repertoires in COVID-19. TCRdb's table, derived via immunoSEQ multiplex PCR, lists solely in-frame clones and lacks some. The table shows more than 110,000 clones, with about 81% occurring only once. The sample consisted of peripheral blood. The receptors originated from a woman aged 80 or older with acute or convalescent COVID-19.

The chain links TRBV27 to TRBJ1-1; D call uncertain. CDR1 and CDR2 (germline): MNHEY, SMNVEV (reference sequence). The length of the CDR3 is 13 residues. V was pared by 6 bases and J by 1 base, with 9 bases between. Here the CDR3 reads CASRTNRNTEAFF. DNA of the CDR3: TGTGCCAGCAGGACGAACAGGAACACTGAAGCTTTCTTT.

The chain employs TRBV5-4 and TRBJ2-3, with D tentatively TRBD2 (5 bases). V lost 2 bases to trimming and J lost 6 bases, with 13 bases between them. The CDR3 extends over 14 amino acids. Germline V gene lookup returns CDR1 SGHNT and CDR2 YYREEE (reference sequence). DNA of the CDR3: TGTGCCAGCAGCTTATGGAGGAGGATGGATACGCAGTATTTT. Residues: CASSLWRRMDTQYF.

This chain links TRBV14 with TRBJ2-7; 8 bases line up with TRBD2. The CDR3 totals 15 residues. In germline, CDR1 is SGHDN, CDR2 FVKESK. V was pared by 3 bases and J by 5 bases, with 9 bases of the junction left unmatched. DNA of the CDR3: TGTGCCAGCAGCCAGCGCACCAGCGGGAGTAACGAGCAGTACTTC. This encodes CASSQRTSGSNEQYF.

CDR3 loop: CASSSDSYSPLHF. In nucleotides, the CDR3 is TGCGCCAGCAGCTCCGACAGCTATTCACCCCTCCACTTT. The chain uses TRBV5-1 and TRBJ1-6; D might be TRBD1 (5 bases). Trimming shortened V by 3 bases and J by 8 bases, and 9 bases separated the two germline ends. CDR1 is SGHRS and CDR2 is YFSETQ in the germline V gene. CDR3 length: 13 residues. Based on the CDR3 plus reference TRBV5-1 and TRBJ1-6, the full variable domain is KAGVTQTPRYLIKTRGQQVTLSCSPISGHRSVSWYQQTPGQGLQFLFEYFSETQRNKGNFPGRFSGRQFSNSRSEMNVSTLELGDSALYLCASSSDSYSPLHFGNGTRLTVT.

The chain links TRBV19 to TRBJ1-2; D perhaps matches TRBD1 (5 bases). Trimming pared 4 bases from V and 1 base from J, leaving 10 bases between. Looked up from germline, CDR1 is LNHDA and CDR2 is SQIVND (reference sequence). The CDR3 is 14 amino acids. This CDR3 is CASSRQQDNYGYTF. CDR3 sequence (DNA): TGTGCCAGTAGTAGGCAACAGGATAACTATGGCTACACCTTC.

The gene calls are TRBV10-3 and TRBJ1-1; the match to TRBD1 covers 8 bases. The CDR3 runs to 13 residues. V lost 7 bases to trimming and J lost 3 bases; unmatched junction nucleotides: 4. Germline V gene sequence: CDR1 ENHRY, CDR2 SYGVKD. The CDR3 loop reads CAINPTGDTEAFF. In DNA, the CDR3 is TGTGCCATCAACCCGACAGGGGACACTGAAGCTTTCTTT.